This TCR beta chain appears in the sequencing data of a study of cytomegalovirus exposure and HLA in healthy donors. Trimming shortened V by 7 bases and J by 5 bases, and 17 bases separated the two germline ends. The CDR3 spans 14 residues. Germline V gene sequence: CDR1 SNHLY, CDR2 FYNNEI. Assay: immunoSEQ multiplex PCR; the TCRdb copy retains only in-frame clones and omits some. The table shows some 190,000 clones, with more than 75% occurring only once. This TCR derives from a woman between 18 and 29 years old in good health and CMV-seronegative. The chain combines TRBV2 with TRBJ2-5, with a possible D match to TRBD1 (6 bases). Sequenced sample: PBMCs. The CDR3 region is CASTVLGALETQYF. CDR3 coding DNA: TGTGCCAGCACCGTGCTGGGGGCGCTTGAGACCCAGTACTTC.